This paragraph covers one TCR beta chain sequence. CDR1 is SGHAT, CDR2 FQDESV, per germline (reference sequence). With 4 bases removed from V and 3 bases from J, the gap between germline ends came to 10 bases. This CDR3 region has 14 residues. This specimen comes from a study of cytomegalovirus exposure and HLA in healthy donors. The primer mix had 60 Vbeta and 13 Jbeta primers. Assay used: immunoSEQ multiplex PCR; TCRdb lists only in-frame clones, some missing. Here the sample spans 130,000 or so clones, around 8.5% being singletons. Sequenced: PBMCs. The sequence was obtained from a man aged 40-50 years in good health and CMV-seronegative. V and J are TRBV11-1 and TRBJ1-3; maybe TRBD1 (6 bases). This CDR3 is CASSSRTVGNTIYF. The CDR3 DNA sequence: TGTGCCAGCAGCTCGCGGACAGTTGGAAACACCATATATTTT.